A selection of T cell receptor beta chains follows, all from one sample in a study of CD8 T cells in ankylosing spondylitis. TCRdb redid the calling of the 5' RACE reads with MiXCR, one entry per CDR3 protein. The data hold 700,000 or so distinct CDR3 sequences, with 15% to 20% observed a single time. Sequenced sample: blood, either unsorted or a sorted T cell fraction (not recorded which). These receptors were obtained from a male donor with ankylosing spondylitis. The CDR3 runs from the conserved cysteine through the conserved F or W. Each record gives: V gene, J gene, D gene, clone size, CDR3 DNA, CDR3 protein. The D gene is left open where the match is weak. Where a row states a size, it is once, few, many or the class of an expanded clone; other rows omit it.

V: TRBV12-3/TRBV12-4
J: TRBJ1-1
D: NA
size: many
DNA: TGTGCCAGCAGTTTTATGGGGTACACTGAAGCTTTCTTT
CDR3: CASSFMGYTEAFF

V: TRBV5-1
J: TRBJ2-7
D: NA
size: NA
DNA: TGCGCCAGCAGCTTGAGAGGCAGGGTCCACGAGCAGTACTTC
CDR3: CASSLRGRVHEQYF

V: TRBV14
J: TRBJ2-1
D: NA
size: few
DNA: TGTGCCAGCAGCCCCCCGGGATGGGATTTCAATGAGCAGTTCTTC
CDR3: CASSPPGWDFNEQFF

V: TRBV29-1
J: TRBJ2-7
D: NA
size: NA
DNA: TGCAGCGTCTTGAGGGGTTCCTACGAGCAGTACTTC
CDR3: CSVLRGSYEQYF

V: TRBV3-1
J: TRBJ1-2
D: TRBD1
size: NA
DNA: TGTGCCAGCAGCCCCCGGGACAGGGAAATATATGGCTACACCTTC
CDR3: CASSPRDREIYGYTF

V: TRBV29-1
J: TRBJ2-7
D: NA
size: few
DNA: TGCAGCGTTGACGGAGCGGGCACCTACGAGCAGTACTTC
CDR3: CSVDGAGTYEQYF

V: TRBV6-1
J: TRBJ1-5
D: NA
size: few
DNA: TGTGCCAGTCGATCGTCCGACAGGAACTATCAGCCCCAGCATTTT
CDR3: CASRSSDRNYQPQHF

V: TRBV6-1
J: TRBJ2-3
D: TRBD1
size: few
DNA: TGTGCCAGCAGTACAGGGGGCCGCGGGGATACGCAGTATTTT
CDR3: CASSTGGRGDTQYF

V: TRBV29-1
J: TRBJ1-1
D: NA
size: many
DNA: TGCAGCGTAAGGGGGTCTTCGTCTACTGAAGCTTTCTTT
CDR3: CSVRGSSSTEAFF

V: TRBV7-9
J: TRBJ1-2
D: TRBD1
size: NA
DNA: TGTGCCCTTAGCGGACAGGGGTGTGATGGCTACACCTTC
CDR3: CALSGQGCDGYTF

V: TRBV5-1
J: TRBJ2-3
D: NA
size: many
DNA: TGTGCCAGCAGTTTACGGACAGATACGCAGTATTTT
CDR3: CASSLRTDTQYF

V: TRBV27
J: TRBJ1-2
D: TRBD1
size: NA
DNA: TGTGCCAGCAGTACCGGGACAGGGGATTATGGCTACACCTTC
CDR3: CASSTGTGDYGYTF

V: TRBV15
J: TRBJ2-4
D: TRBD1
size: few
DNA: TGTGCCACCAGCCGTCGACAGGGGGAAAACATTCAGTACTTC
CDR3: CATSRRQGENIQYF

V: TRBV5-1
J: TRBJ1-4
D: TRBD1
size: NA
DNA: TGCGCCAGCAGCTTGTCGTTACAGGGGGGTCGGGAAAAACTGTTTTTT
CDR3: CASSLSLQGGREKLFF

V: TRBV18
J: TRBJ2-7
D: TRBD1
size: few
DNA: TGTGCCAGCTCCCCGACAGGGACAGGAGGGATCGAGCAGTACTTC
CDR3: CASSPTGTGGIEQYF

V: TRBV29-1
J: TRBJ2-3
D: TRBD1
size: few
DNA: TGCAGCGTAACCGGGACAGGGGCCACAGATACGCAGTATTTT
CDR3: CSVTGTGATDTQYF

V: TRBV20-1
J: TRBJ2-5
D: TRBD1
size: NA
DNA: TGCAGTGCTAGAGGTCAACAGGGGAATGCCGCGCCCCAAGAGACCCAGTACTTC
CDR3: CSARGQQGNAAPQETQYF

V: TRBV6-5
J: TRBJ2-1
D: NA
size: few
DNA: TGTGCCAGCAGTTACCGGAAGACCGGGGACCAGGGGCAGTTCTTC
CDR3: CASSYRKTGDQGQFF

V: TRBV20-1
J: TRBJ2-4
D: NA
size: few
DNA: TGCAGTGCTAGAGTTGTTCAGGGGAACATTCAGTACTTC
CDR3: CSARVVQGNIQYF

V: TRBV7-8
J: TRBJ2-7
D: NA
size: few
DNA: TGTGCCAGCAGCCATGTTTTGGGGACGAACTCCTACGAGCAGTACTTC
CDR3: CASSHVLGTNSYEQYF

V: TRBV20-1
J: TRBJ2-1
D: NA
size: NA
DNA: TGCAGTGCTCCGCCTACCGGGGGCCGCCAACTCTACAATGAGCAGTTCTTC
CDR3: CSAPPTGGRQLYNEQFF

V: TRBV29-1
J: TRBJ2-1
D: NA
size: NA
DNA: TGCAGCGTCCCCCCGACCTCGAGCTCCTACAATGAGCAGTTCTTC
CDR3: CSVPPTSSSYNEQFF

V: TRBV11-2
J: TRBJ2-3
D: NA
size: few
DNA: TGTGCCAGCAGCTCGCAAACAGGAGTGGAGTATTTT
CDR3: CASSSQTGVEYF

V: TRBV5-6
J: TRBJ2-7
D: NA
size: few
DNA: TGTGCCAGCAGCTTAACAGGGTCTCCTTGGGGTACCGAGCAGTACTTC
CDR3: CASSLTGSPWGTEQYF

V: TRBV11-2
J: TRBJ2-5
D: NA
size: NA
DNA: TGTGCCAGCAGCTTCACGGGGGTTTTGGAGACCCAGAACTTC
CDR3: CASSFTGVLETQNF

V: TRBV20-1
J: TRBJ2-7
D: TRBD1
size: once
DNA: TGCAGTGCTAGGTGGGACAGAAACTACGAGCAGTACTTC
CDR3: CSARWDRNYEQYF

V: TRBV29-1
J: TRBJ2-1
D: NA
size: NA
DNA: TGCAGCGTTGCCCCTAGCAGAGGAAACGGCGGTGAGCAGTTCTTC
CDR3: CSVAPSRGNGGEQFF

V: TRBV13
J: TRBJ2-4
D: NA
size: NA
DNA: TGTGCCAGCAGCTTAACCGCTTGGGGGGCCAAAAACATTCAGTACTTC
CDR3: CASSLTAWGAKNIQYF

V: TRBV5-1
J: TRBJ2-2
D: NA
size: NA
DNA: TGCGCCAGCAGCGTCAGACGTCCCCCCACCGGGGAGCTGTTTTTT
CDR3: CASSVRRPPTGELFF

V: TRBV10-3
J: TRBJ1-1
D: NA
size: few
DNA: TGTGCCATCAGAGGGTCCCAGGGTGGCGAAGCTTTCTTT
CDR3: CAIRGSQGGEAFF

V: TRBV5-1
J: TRBJ2-7
D: NA
size: NA
DNA: TGCGCCAGCAGCTGGGGACTCTCCTACGAGCAGTACTTC
CDR3: CASSWGLSYEQYF

V: TRBV27
J: TRBJ2-1
D: TRBD2
size: few
DNA: TGTGCCAGCAGTCTTACTAGCGGGAGTCCCTACAATGAGCAGTTCTTC
CDR3: CASSLTSGSPYNEQFF

V: TRBV5-6
J: TRBJ2-1
D: TRBD1
size: few
DNA: TGTGCCAGCAGCCAGACAGGGGGCCTACTTTGGCAGTTCTTC
CDR3: CASSQTGGLLWQFF

V: TRBV15
J: TRBJ2-7
D: NA
size: many
DNA: TGTGCCACCAGCCGCGGGACCTTAGCCTACGAGCAGTACTTC
CDR3: CATSRGTLAYEQYF

V: TRBV12-3/TRBV12-4
J: TRBJ2-1
D: TRBD2
size: NA
DNA: TGTGCCAGCACACCGGGACTAGCGCCCTACAATGAGCAGTTCTTC
CDR3: CASTPGLAPYNEQFF

V: TRBV20-1
J: TRBJ2-6
D: TRBD1
size: NA
DNA: TGCTGTGCTAGAGAAGACAGGGGGCACCGGTCTGGGGCCAACGTCCTGACTTTC
CDR3: CCAREDRGHRSGANVLTF

V: TRBV28
J: TRBJ2-1
D: NA
size: NA
DNA: TGTGCCAGCAGGCACCCAGGGCTCACCTACAATGAGCAGTTCTTC
CDR3: CASRHPGLTYNEQFF

V: TRBV6-4
J: TRBJ2-3
D: NA
size: NA
DNA: TGTGCCAGCAGTGAGATCGCGGGCACAGATACGCAGTATTTT
CDR3: CASSEIAGTDTQYF

V: TRBV15
J: TRBJ2-7
D: NA
size: NA
DNA: TGTGCCACCAGCAGCATACTAGCCACGAGCTCCTACGAGCAGTACTTC
CDR3: CATSSILATSSYEQYF

V: TRBV20-1
J: TRBJ2-5
D: TRBD2
size: NA
DNA: TGCAGTGCCCGGGGACTAGCGGGAGGAGGAAGGGAGACCCAGTACTTC
CDR3: CSARGLAGGGRETQYF

V: TRBV5-6
J: TRBJ1-2
D: NA
size: few
DNA: TGTGCCAGCAGCTTGTTAAGAGGGGGAAACTATGGCTACACCTTC
CDR3: CASSLLRGGNYGYTF

V: TRBV19
J: TRBJ1-2
D: TRBD1
size: NA
DNA: TGTGCCGCGCGGACAGGGGTCTATGGCTACACCTTC
CDR3: CAARTGVYGYTF